This T cell receptor beta chain was retrieved from a study of T cells in Graves' hyperthyroidism and ophthalmopathy. The CDR3 runs 20 residues. V dropped 2 bases and J dropped 2; count of bases not matched to a gene: 10. Using RNA transcripts as the source, TCR beta CDR3 regions were amplified. Primed by the HTBI set, a first-round RT-PCR was run on the TCR CDR3. TCRdb itself ran the multiplex PCR reads through MiXCR, one entry per CDR3 protein. The data show 460,000 or so distinct CDR3 sequences, roughly an eighth seen once. The sample holds a few counts of this clonotype. Its antigen is as yet unknown. Study conclusions and caveats: Most clonotypes expanded in the thyroid (above 0.001) were also present in blood.

The chain couples TRBV12-3 or TRBV12-4 to TRBJ2-2; 14 bases are a match to TRBD2. The material sequenced was blood. The sequence was collected from a woman aged 18 to 35 with Graves' hyperthyroidism. The CDR3 protein is CASSLRGTSGSRVNTGELFF. Here the CDR3 DNA reads TGTGCCAGCAGTTTACGGGGGACTAGCGGGAGCAGGGTCAACACCGGGGAGCTGTTTTTT.